These T cell receptor beta chains were read from a single sample in a study of regulatory T cells in long-lasting Graves disease. MiXCR, applied by TCRdb to the multiplex PCR reads, yields one record per CDR3 protein. The table records around 340,000 distinct CDR3 sequences, roughly 21% of them present only once. Specimen: peripheral blood mononuclear cells (PBMCs), collected when the disease was refractory, from a patient treated with antithyroid drugs. The receptors stem from a female donor with Graves disease. Each CDR3 is given with its conserved first and last residue. Each record gives: J gene, V gene, CDR3 protein.

TRBJ1-5 TRBV6-5 CASSYWTVKNQPQHF
TRBJ2-7 TRBV3-1 CASSQGRREQYF
TRBJ2-5 TRBV7-2 CASSLVGGKTQYF
TRBJ2-7 TRBV7-9 CASSVQGTREQYF
TRBJ1-2 TRBV6-4 CASSYPRATYGYTF
TRBJ2-1 TRBV7-9 CASSLGTSGRNEQFF
TRBJ2-7 TRBV11-2 CASSTTSGGYPREQYF
TRBJ2-7 TRBV20-1 CSARDRGVYEQYF
TRBJ2-5 TRBV24-1 CATSDTGTGQETQYF
TRBJ1-1 TRBV6-1 CASCEIPTGNTEAFF
TRBJ2-7 TRBV9 CASSVGGQAYEQYF
TRBJ2-1 TRBV6-1 CATQGSSYGEQFF
TRBJ2-4 TRBV19 CASTPSPGAFFAGYF
TRBJ2-2 TRBV12-3/TRBV12-4 CASSLAGTGDTGELFF
TRBJ1-2 TRBV20-1 CSATQGATYGYTF
TRBJ2-1 TRBV29-1 CSVEDPGGSTHEQFF
TRBJ2-7 TRBV7-2 CASSLALGTVFEQYF